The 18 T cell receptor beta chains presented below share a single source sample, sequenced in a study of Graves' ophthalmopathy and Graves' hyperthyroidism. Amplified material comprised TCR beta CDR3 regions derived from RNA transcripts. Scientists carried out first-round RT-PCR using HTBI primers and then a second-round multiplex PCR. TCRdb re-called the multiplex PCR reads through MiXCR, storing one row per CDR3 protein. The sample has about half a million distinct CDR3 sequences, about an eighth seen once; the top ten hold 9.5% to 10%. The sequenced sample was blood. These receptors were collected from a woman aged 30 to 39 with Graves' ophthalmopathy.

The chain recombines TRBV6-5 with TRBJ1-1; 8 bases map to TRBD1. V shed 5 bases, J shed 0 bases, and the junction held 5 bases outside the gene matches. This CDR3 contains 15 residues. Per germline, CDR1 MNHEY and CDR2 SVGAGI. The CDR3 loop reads CASSHAGGLNTEAFF. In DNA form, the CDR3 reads TGTGCCAGCAGTCACGCAGGGGGCTTGAACACTGAAGCTTTCTTT.

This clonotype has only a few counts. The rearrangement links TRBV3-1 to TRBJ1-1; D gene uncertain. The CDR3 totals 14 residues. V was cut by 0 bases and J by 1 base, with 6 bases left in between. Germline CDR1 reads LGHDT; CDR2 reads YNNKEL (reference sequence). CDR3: CASSQDLGNTEAFF. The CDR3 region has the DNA TGTGCCAGCAGCCAAGACCTTGGGAACACTGAAGCTTTCTTT. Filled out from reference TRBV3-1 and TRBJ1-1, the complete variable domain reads DTAVSQTPKYLVTQMGNDKSIKCEQNLGHDTMYWYKQDSKKFLKIMFSYNNKELIINETVPNRFSPKSPDKAHLNLHINSLELGDSAVYFCASSQDLGNTEAFFGQGTRLTVV.

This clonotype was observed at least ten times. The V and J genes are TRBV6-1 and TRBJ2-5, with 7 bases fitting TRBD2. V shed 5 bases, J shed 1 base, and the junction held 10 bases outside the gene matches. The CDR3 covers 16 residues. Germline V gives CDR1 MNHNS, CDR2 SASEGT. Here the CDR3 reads CASSPTGLGAQETQYF. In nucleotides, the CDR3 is TGTGCCAGCAGTCCGACCGGACTAGGGGCCCAAGAGACCCAGTACTTC.

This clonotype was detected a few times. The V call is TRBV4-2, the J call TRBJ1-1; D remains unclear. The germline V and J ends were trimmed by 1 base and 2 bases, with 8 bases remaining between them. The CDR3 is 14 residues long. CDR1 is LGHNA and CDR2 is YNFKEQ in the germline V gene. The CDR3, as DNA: TGTGCCAGCAGCCAAGCTAGGTTCAACACTGAAGCTTTCTTT. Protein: CASSQARFNTEAFF.

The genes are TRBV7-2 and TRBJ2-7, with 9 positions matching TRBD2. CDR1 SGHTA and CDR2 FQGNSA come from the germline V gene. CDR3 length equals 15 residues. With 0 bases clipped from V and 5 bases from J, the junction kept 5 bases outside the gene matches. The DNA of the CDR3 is TGTGCCAGCAGCTTAGCAGCGGGAGGTGCCCACGAGCAGTACTTC. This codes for CASSLAAGGAHEQYF.

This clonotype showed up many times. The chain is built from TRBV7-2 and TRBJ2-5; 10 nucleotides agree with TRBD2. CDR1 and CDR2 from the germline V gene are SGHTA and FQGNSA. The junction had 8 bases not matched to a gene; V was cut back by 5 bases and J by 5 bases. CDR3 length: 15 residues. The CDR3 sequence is CASSKSGTSDETQYF. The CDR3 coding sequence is TGTGCCAGCAGCAAATCCGGGACTAGCGACGAGACCCAGTACTTC.

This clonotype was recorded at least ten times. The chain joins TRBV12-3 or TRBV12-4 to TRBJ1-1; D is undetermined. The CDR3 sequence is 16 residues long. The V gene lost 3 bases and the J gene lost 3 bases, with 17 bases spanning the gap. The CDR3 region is CASSFSPALGHTEAFF. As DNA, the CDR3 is TGTGCCAGCAGTTTTTCCCCGGCACTAGGTCACACTGAAGCTTTCTTT.

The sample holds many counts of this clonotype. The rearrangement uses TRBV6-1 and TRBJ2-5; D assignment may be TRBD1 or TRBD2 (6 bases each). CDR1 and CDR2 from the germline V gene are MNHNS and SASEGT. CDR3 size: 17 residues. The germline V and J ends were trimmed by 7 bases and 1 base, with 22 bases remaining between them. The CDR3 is CASTSRSRGAIQETQYF. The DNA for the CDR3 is TGTGCCAGCACCTCCCGATCGAGGGGGGCCATCCAAGAGACCCAGTACTTC.

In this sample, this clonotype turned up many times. The CDR3 is CASSWGQGANYGYTF. The CDR3 region has the DNA TGTGCCAGCAGCTGGGGACAGGGGGCCAACTATGGCTACACCTTC. V gene TRBV28 combines with J gene TRBJ1-2; TRBD1 matches at 12 bases. Per the germline V gene, CDR1 is MDHEN and CDR2 is SYDVKM. This CDR3 is 15 amino acids long. V shed 6 bases and J 2 bases; nucleotides not matched to a gene: 4.

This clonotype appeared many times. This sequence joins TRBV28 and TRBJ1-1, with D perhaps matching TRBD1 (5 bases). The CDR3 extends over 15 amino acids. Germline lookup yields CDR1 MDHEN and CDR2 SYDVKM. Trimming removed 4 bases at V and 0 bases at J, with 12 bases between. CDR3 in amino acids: CASSSPGGVNTEAFF. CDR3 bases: TGTGCCAGCAGTTCGCCTGGGGGGGTGAACACTGAAGCTTTCTTT.

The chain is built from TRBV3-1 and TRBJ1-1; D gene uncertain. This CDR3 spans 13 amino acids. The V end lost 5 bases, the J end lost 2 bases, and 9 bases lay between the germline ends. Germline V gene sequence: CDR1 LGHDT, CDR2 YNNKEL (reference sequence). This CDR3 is CASSWGANTEAFF. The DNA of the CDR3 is TGTGCCAGCAGCTGGGGAGCTAACACTGAAGCTTTCTTT.

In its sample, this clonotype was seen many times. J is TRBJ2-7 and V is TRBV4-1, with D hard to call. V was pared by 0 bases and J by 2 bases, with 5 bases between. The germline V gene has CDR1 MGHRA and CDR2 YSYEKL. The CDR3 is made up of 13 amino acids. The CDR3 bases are TGCGCCAGCAGCCAAGACACAGCCTACGAGCAGTACTTC. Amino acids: CASSQDTAYEQYF.

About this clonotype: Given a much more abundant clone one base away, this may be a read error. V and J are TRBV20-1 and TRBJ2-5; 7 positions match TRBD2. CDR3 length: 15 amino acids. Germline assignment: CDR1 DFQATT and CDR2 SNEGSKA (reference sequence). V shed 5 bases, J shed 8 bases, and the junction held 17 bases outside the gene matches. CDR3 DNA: TGCAGTGCTCAACGACCAGCTAGCGGCCCAGATACCCAGTACTTC. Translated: CSAQRPASGPDTQYF.

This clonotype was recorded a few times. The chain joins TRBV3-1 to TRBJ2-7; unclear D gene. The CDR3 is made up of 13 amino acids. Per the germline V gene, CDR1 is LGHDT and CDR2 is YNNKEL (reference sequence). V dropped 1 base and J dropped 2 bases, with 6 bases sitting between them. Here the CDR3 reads CASSQGSAYEQYF. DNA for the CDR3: TGTGCCAGCAGCCAAGGTTCCGCCTACGAGCAGTACTTC.

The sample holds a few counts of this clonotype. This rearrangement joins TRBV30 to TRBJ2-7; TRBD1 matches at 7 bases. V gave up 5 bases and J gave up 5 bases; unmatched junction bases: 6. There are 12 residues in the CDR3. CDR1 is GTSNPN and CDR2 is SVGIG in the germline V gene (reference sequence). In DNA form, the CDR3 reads TGTGCCTGGGACAGGGTTAGGCACGAGCAGTACTTC. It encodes CAWDRVRHEQYF.

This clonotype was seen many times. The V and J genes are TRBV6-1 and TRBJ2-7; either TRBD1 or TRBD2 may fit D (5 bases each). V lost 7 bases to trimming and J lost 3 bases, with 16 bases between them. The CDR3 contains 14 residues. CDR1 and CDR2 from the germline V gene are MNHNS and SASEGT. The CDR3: CASIRDGSRYEQYF. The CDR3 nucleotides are TGTGCCAGCATCAGGGACGGCTCCCGCTACGAGCAGTACTTC.

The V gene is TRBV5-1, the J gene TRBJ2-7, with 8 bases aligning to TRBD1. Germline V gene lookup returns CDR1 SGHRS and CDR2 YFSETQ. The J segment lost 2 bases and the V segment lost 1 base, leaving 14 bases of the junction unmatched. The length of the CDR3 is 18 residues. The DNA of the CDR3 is TGCGCCAGCAGCTTGAGGTCGACAGGGGCCCGGAGGACCTACGAGCAGTACTTC. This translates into CASSLRSTGARRTYEQYF.

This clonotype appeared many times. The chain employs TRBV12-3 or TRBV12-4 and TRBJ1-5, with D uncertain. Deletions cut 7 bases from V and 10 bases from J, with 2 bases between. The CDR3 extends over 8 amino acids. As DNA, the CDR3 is TGTGCCAGCACCCCCCAGCATTTT. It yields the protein CASTPQHF.